The T cell receptor (beta chain) described here comes from a study of T cells in Graves' hyperthyroidism and ophthalmopathy. On the study more broadly: It was at initial diagnosis, before any treatment, that peripheral blood was collected. Overall study results and limits: Ophthalmopathy, as predicted by the model, came a median 6.5 months after the prediction.

Researchers took RNA transcripts and amplified the TCR beta CDR3 regions from them. The TCR CDR3 was amplified in a first-round RT-PCR using the HTBI primer set. TCRdb passed the multiplex PCR reads through MiXCR, listing each CDR3 protein once. Altogether around 480,000 distinct CDR3 sequences are present, 14% being singletons, with the ten largest covering about a sixth. This clonotype was seen at least ten times. No antigen is known for it. Looked up from germline, CDR1 is PRHDT and CDR2 is FYEKMQ (reference sequence). This CDR3 has 19 amino acids. V lost 1 base, J lost 1 base, and 14 bases stayed unmatched. Among the patients, aged 18 to 65, hyperthyroidism was newly diagnosed and had lasted under 2 months. Diagnostic decisions used clinical symptoms, serum thyroxine and TRAb, thyroid ultrasound and orbital computed tomography.

The clonotype originates from a young woman with Graves' hyperthyroidism. The source material was blood. The genes are TRBV13 and TRBJ2-7, with TRBD2 matching 9 bases. CDR3 in amino acids: CASSLAPLAGKADSYEQYF. The CDR3 DNA is TGTGCCAGCAGCTTAGCGCCACTAGCGGGTAAGGCGGATTCCTACGAGCAGTACTTC. The variable domain in full, with the rest retrieved from reference TRBV13 and TRBJ2-7, is AAGVIQSPRHLIKEKRETATLKCYPIPRHDTVYWYQQGPGQDPQFLISFYEKMQSDKGSIPDRFSAQQFSDYHSELNMSSLELGDSALYFCASSLAPLAGKADSYEQYFGPGTRLTVT.